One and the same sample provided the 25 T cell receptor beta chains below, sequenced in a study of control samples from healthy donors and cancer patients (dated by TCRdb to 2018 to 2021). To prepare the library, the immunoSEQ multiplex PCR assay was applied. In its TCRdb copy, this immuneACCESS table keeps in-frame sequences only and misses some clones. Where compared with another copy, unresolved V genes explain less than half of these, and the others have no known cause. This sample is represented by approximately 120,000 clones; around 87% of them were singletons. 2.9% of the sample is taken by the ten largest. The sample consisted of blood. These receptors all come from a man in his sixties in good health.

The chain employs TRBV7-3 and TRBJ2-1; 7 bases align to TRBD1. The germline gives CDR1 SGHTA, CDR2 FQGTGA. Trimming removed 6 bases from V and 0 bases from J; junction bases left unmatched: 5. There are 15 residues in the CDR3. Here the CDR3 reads CASRSGQSSYNEQFF. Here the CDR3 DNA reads TGTGCCAGCAGGTCGGGACAGAGCTCCTACAATGAGCAGTTCTTC.

CDR3 sequence: CASSSLQNTGELFF. CDR3 nucleotides: TGTGCCAGCAGCTCTTTACAGAACACCGGGGAGCTGTTTTTT. The genes are TRBV11-2 and TRBJ2-2; no definite D call. CDR1 is SGHAT, CDR2 FQNNGV, per germline. CDR3 length: 14 amino acids. V lost 4 bases and J lost 1, with 7 bases in between.

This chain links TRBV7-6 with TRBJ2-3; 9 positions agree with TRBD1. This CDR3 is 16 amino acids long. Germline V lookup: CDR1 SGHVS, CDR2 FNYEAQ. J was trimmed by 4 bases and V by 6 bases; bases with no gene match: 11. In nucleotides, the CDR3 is TGTGCCAGCAGGAGCGGCACAGGGGGCTTGGCAGATACGCAGTATTTT. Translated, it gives CASRSGTGGLADTQYF.

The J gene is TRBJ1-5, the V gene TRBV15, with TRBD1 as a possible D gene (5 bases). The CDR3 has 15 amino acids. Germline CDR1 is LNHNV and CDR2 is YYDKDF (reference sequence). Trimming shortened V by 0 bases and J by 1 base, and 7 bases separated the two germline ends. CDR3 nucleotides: TGTGCCACCAGCAGAGAGGGGGGGAGCAATCAGCCCCAGCATTTT. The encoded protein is CATSREGGSNQPQHF.

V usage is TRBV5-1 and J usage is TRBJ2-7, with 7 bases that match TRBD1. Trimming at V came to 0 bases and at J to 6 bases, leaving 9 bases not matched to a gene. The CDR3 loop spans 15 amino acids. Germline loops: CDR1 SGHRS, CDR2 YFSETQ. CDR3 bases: TGCGCCAGCAGCTTGGTACAGGGGTCCGCTGGCGAGCAGTACTTC. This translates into CASSLVQGSAGEQYF.

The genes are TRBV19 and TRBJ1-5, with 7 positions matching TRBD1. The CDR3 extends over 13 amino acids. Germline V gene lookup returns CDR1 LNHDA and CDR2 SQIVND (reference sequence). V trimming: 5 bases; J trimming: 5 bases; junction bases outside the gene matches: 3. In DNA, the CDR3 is TGTGCCAGTAGTCGCGACAGGGATCAGCCCCAGCATTTT. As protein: CASSRDRDQPQHF. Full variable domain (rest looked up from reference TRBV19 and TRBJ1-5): DGGITQSPKYLFRKEGQNVTLSCEQNLNHDAMYWYRQDPGQGLRLIYYSQIVNDFQKGDIAEGYSVSREKKESFPLTVTSAQKNPTAFYLCASSRDRDQPQHFGDGTRLSIL.

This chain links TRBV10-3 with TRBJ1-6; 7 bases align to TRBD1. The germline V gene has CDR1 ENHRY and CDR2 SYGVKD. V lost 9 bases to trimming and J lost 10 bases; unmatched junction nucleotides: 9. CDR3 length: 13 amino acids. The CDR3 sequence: CAMRGQVDSPLHF. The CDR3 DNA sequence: TGTGCCATGAGAGGACAGGTTGACTCACCCCTCCACTTT.

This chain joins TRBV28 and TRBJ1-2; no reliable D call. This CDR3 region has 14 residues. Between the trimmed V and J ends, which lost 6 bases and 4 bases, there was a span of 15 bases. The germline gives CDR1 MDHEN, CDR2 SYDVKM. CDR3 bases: TGTGCCAGCAGCCTCAGTGGTCCTCCCTATGGCTACACCTTC. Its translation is CASSLSGPPYGYTF.

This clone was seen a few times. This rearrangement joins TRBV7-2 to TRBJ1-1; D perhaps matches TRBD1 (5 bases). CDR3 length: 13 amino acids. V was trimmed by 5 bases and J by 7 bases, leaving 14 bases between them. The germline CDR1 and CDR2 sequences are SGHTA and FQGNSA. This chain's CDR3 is CASSPRAGYEAFF. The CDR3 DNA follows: TGTGCCAGCAGCCCACGGGCAGGGTATGAAGCTTTCTTT.

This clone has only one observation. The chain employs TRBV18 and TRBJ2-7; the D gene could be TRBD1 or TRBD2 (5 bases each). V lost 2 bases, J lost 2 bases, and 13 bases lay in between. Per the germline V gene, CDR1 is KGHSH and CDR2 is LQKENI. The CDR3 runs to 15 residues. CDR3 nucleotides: TGTGCCAGCTCACCATACAGAGGGGAGACCTACGAGCAGTACTTC. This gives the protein CASSPYRGETYEQYF.

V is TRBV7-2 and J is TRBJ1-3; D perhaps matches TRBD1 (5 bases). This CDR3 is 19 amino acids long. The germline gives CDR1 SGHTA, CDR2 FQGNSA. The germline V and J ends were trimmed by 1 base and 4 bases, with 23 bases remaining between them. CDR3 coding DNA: TGTGCCAGCAGCTTAGTTTTTAAAGTGACAGCCGACGTAGGAAACACCATATATTTT. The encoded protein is CASSLVFKVTADVGNTIYF.

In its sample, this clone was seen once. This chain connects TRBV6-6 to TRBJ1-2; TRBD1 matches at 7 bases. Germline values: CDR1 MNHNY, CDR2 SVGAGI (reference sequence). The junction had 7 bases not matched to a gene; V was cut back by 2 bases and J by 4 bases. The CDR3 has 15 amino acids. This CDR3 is CASSYPGTEAYGYTF. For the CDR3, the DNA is TGTGCCAGCAGTTACCCAGGGACAGAGGCCTATGGCTACACCTTC.

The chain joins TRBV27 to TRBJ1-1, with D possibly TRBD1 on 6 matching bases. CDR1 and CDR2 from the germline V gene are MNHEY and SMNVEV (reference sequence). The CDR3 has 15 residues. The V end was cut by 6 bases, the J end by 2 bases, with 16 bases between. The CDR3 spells CASRLTGSVNTEAFF. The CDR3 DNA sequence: TGTGCCAGCAGGCTTACAGGGTCCGTCAACACTGAAGCTTTCTTT.

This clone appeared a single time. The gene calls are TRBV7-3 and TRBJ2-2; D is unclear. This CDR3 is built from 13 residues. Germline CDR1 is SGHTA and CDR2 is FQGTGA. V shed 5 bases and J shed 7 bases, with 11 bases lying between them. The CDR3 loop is CASSAQNLGELFF. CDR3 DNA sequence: TGTGCCAGCAGCGCCCAGAACCTCGGGGAGCTGTTTTTT.

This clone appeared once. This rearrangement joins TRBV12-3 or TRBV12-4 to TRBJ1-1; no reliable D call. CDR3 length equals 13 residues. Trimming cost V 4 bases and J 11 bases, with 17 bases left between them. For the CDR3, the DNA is TGTGCCAGCAGTTCCCTTAGGGTGTGGGTGGCTTTCTTT. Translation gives CASSSLRVWVAFF.

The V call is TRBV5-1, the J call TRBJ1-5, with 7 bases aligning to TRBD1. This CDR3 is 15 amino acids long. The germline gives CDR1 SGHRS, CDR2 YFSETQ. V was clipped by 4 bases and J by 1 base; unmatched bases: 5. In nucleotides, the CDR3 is TGCGCCAGCAGCCAGGCAGGGGGGAGCAATCAGCCCCAGCATTTT. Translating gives CASSQAGGSNQPQHF.

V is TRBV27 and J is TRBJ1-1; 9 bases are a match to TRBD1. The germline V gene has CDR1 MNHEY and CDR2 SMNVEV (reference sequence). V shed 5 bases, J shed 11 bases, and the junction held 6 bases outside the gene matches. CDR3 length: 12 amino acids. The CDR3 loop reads CASSRRTGEAFF. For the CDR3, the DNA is TGTGCCAGCAGTAGGCGGACAGGGGAGGCTTTCTTT.

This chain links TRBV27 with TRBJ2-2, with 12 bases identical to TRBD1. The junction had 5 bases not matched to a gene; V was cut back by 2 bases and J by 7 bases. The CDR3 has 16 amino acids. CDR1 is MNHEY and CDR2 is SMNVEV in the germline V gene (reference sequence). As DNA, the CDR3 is TGTGCCAGCAGTTTACGGGACAGGGGGCGTAGCGGGGAGCTGTTTTTT. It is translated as CASSLRDRGRSGELFF.

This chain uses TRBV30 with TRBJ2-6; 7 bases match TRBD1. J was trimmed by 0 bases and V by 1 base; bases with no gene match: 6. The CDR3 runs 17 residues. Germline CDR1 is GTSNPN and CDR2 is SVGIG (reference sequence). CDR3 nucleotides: TGTGCCTGGAGTGAGGGGGACAGAAGCTCTGGGGCCAACGTCCTGACTTTC. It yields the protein CAWSEGDRSSGANVLTF.

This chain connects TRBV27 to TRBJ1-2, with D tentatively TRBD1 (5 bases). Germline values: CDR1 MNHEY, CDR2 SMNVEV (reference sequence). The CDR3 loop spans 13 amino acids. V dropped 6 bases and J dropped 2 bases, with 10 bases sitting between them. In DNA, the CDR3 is TGTGCCAGCAGATCCGGGACGAACTATGGCTACACCTTC. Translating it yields CASRSGTNYGYTF.

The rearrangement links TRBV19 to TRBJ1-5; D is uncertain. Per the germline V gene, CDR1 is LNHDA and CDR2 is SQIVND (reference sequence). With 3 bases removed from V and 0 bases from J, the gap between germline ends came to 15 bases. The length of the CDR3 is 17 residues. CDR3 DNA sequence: TGTGCCAGTAGTATTAAGGTAGTCAGCAATAGCAATCAGCCCCAGCATTTT. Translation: CASSIKVVSNSNQPQHF.

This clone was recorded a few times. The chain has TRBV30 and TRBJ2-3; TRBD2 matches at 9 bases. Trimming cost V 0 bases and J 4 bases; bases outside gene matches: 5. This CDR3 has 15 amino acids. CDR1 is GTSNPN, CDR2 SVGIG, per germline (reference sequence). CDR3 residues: CAWSVGRGGADTQYF. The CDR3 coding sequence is TGTGCCTGGAGTGTAGGGCGGGGGGGCGCAGATACGCAGTATTTT.

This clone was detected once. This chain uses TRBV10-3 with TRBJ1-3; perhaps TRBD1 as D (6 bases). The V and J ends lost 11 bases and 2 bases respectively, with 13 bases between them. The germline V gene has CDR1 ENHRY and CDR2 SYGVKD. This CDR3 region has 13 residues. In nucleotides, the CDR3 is TGTGCCGCCAGAGGGGGGGCTGGAAACACCATATATTTT. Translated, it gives CAARGGAGNTIYF.

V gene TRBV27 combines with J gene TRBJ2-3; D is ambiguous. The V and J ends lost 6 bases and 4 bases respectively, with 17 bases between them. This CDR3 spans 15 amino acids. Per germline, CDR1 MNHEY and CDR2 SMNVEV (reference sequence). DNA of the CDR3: TGTGCCAGCAGCCTCCTCAGCGTGGGATCAGATACGCAGTATTTT. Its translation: CASSLLSVGSDTQYF.

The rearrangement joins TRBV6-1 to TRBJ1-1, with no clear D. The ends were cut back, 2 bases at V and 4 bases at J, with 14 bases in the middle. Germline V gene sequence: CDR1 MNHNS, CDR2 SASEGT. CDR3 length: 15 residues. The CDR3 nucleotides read TGTGCCAGCAGTGAATTCGGGGAGATAGGCACTGAAGCTTTCTTT. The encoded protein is CASSEFGEIGTEAFF.